Listed below are T cell receptor beta chains from one sample, sequenced in a study of long-term antiretroviral therapy in people with HIV. Assay: immunoSEQ multiplex PCR; the TCRdb copy retains only in-frame clones and omits some. The top ten clones hold less than 2.5% of a sample with about 24,000 clones, 85% to 95% of them seen once. The sample in question was unsorted PBMCs, obtained around 5 years after starting antiretroviral therapy. The source is a woman aged 50 to 60 with HIV. Each CDR3 is given with its conserved first and last residue. Each record gives: V gene, clone size, D gene, J gene, CDR3 protein, CDR3 DNA. The D gene is left open where the match is weak. Some rows have no size entry. The others give once, few or many, or a class for an expanded clone.

TRBV5-4,.,.,TRBJ2-5,CASSLRGGQETQYF,TGTGCCAGCAGCTTGAGGGGGGGCCAAGAGACCCAGTACTTC
TRBV6-6,.,TRBD1,TRBJ1-1,CASSQGQGLFSAFF,TGTGCCAGCAGTCAGGGACAGGGCCTCTTTTCTGCTTTCTTT
TRBV11-2,.,TRBD1,TRBJ2-7,CASSPNRDRSYEQYF,TGTGCCAGCAGCCCAAACCGGGACAGGAGCTACGAGCAGTACTTC
TRBV10-3,once,.,TRBJ1-5,CAISESTTGPGNQPQHF,TGTGCCATCAGTGAGTCGACAACGGGGCCGGGGAATCAGCCCCAGCATTTT
TRBV2,.,.,TRBJ2-7,CASSLYEQYF,TGTGCCAGCAGTCTGTACGAGCAGTACTTC
TRBV5-1,.,TRBD2,TRBJ2-1,CASSLLAGGGNEQFF,TGCGCCAGCAGCTTGCTAGCGGGAGGAGGAAATGAGCAGTTCTTC
TRBV5-6,.,.,TRBJ2-2,CASSLDDTGELFF,TGTGCCAGCAGCTTGGATGACACCGGGGAGCTGTTTTTT
TRBV5-1,.,.,TRBJ2-5,CASSSGDWQETQYF,TGCGCCAGCAGCTCCGGGGACTGGCAAGAGACCCAGTACTTC
TRBV4-2,once,.,TRBJ2-7,CASSQDWVSYEQYF,TGTGCCAGCAGCCAAGACTGGGTCTCCTACGAGCAGTACTTC
TRBV7-2,.,TRBD2,TRBJ2-2,CASGSGSDTGELFF,TGTGCCAGCGGAAGCGGGAGCGACACCGGGGAGCTGTTTTTT